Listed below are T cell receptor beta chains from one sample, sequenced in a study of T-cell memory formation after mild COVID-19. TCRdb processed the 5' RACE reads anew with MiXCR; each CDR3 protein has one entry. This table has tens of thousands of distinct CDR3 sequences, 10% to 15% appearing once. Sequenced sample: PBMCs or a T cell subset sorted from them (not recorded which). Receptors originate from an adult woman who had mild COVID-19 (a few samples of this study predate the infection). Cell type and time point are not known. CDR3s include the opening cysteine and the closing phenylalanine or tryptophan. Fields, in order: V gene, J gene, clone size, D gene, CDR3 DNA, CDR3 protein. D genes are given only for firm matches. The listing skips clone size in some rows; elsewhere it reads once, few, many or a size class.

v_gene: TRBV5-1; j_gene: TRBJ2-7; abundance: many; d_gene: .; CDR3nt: TGCGCCAGCAGCTTGGGACAGGAGGGCTACGAGCAGTACTTC; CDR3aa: CASSLGQEGYEQYF
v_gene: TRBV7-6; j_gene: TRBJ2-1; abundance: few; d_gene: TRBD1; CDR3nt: TGTGCCAGCAGCTTAGCAACGGGACAGGGCCCTCTCAATGAGCAGTTCTTC; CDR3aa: CASSLATGQGPLNEQFF
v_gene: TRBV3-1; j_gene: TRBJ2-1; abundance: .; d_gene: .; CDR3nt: TGTGCCAGCAGCCCCGGGGATCGCTCCTACAATGAGCAGTTCTTC; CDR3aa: CASSPGDRSYNEQFF
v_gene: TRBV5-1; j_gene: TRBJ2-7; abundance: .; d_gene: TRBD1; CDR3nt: TGCGCCAGCAGCTATTATCCGGGACAGGGTAACGAGCAGTACTTC; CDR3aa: CASSYYPGQGNEQYF
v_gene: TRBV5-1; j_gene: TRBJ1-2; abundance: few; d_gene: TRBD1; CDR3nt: TGCGCCAGCAGCCCGTCCCGGGACAGGGAAGGGAACTATGGCTACACCTTC; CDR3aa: CASSPSRDREGNYGYTF
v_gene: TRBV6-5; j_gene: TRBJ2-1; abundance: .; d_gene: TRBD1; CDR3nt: TGTGCCAGCAGTTTAACGGACAGGTATTATGAGCAGTTCTTC; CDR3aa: CASSLTDRYYEQFF
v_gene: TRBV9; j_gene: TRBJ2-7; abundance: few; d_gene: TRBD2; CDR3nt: TGTGCCAGCAGCGTAGAAGCGGGAGGGCCAGGGGAGCAGTACTTC; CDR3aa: CASSVEAGGPGEQYF
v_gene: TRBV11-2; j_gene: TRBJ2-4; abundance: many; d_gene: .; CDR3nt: TGTGCCAGCAGCTTCGGGGCGAACATTCAGTACTTC; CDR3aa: CASSFGANIQYF
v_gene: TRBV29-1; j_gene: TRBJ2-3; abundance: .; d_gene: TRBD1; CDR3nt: TGCAGCGTTGAAGGGTCTTACAACAGGGGGCGCTTCGTAGATACGCAGTATTTT; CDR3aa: CSVEGSYNRGRFVDTQYF
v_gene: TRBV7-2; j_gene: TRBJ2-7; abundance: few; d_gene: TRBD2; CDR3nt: TGTGCCAGCAGCTTAGCGCTAGCGGGACAATATTCCTACGAGCAGTACTTC; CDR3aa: CASSLALAGQYSYEQYF
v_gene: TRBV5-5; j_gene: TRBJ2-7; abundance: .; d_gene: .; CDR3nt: TGTGCCAGCAGCTCCTCCCCGCGACAGGCTCGATCCTACGAGCAGTACTTC; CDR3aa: CASSSSPRQARSYEQYF
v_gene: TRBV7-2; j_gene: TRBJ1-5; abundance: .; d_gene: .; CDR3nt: TGTGCCAGCAGCTTAAGCTGGTCCGGAGGTGGCAATCAGCCCCAGCATTTT; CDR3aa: CASSLSWSGGGNQPQHF
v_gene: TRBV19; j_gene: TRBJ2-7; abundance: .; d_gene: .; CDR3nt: TGTGCCAGTGGGTTTCAGGGCGAGCAGTACTTC; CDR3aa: CASGFQGEQYF
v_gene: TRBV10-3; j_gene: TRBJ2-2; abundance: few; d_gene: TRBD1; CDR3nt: TGTGCCATCAGTGACCCGGACAGGCAGCCGAACACCGGGGAGCTGTTTTTT; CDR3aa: CAISDPDRQPNTGELFF
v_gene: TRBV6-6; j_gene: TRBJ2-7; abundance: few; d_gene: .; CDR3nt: TGTGCCAGCAGTACAATCTGGGACGGCTACGAGCAGTACTTC; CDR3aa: CASSTIWDGYEQYF
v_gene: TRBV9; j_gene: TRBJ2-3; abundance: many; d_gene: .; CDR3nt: TGTGCCAGCAGCGTAGGTGGAGGGAGCACAGATACGCAGTATTTT; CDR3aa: CASSVGGGSTDTQYF
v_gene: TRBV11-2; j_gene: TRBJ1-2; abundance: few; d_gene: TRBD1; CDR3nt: TGTGCCAGCATAGAGGGGGGACAGTTGGAGGGCTACACCTTC; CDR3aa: CASIEGGQLEGYTF
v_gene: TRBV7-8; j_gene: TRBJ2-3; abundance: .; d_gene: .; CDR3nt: TGTGCCAGCAGCCCCACAGGAACTAGCACAGATACGCAGTATTTT; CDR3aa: CASSPTGTSTDTQYF
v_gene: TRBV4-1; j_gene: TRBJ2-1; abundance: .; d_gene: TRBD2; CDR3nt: TGCGCCAGCAGCCCCTCGAGCGGGGGGGCCTATGAGCAGTTCTTC; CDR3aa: CASSPSSGGAYEQFF
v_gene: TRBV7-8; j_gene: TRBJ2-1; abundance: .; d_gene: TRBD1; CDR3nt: TGTGCCAGCAGCCGCCGGGACAGGGGTTATGAGCAGTTCTTC; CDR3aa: CASSRRDRGYEQFF
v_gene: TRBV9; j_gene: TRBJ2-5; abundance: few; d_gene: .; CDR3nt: TGTGCCAGCAGCGTAAGGGCAGGGGGAGGAGAGACCCAGTACTTC; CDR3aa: CASSVRAGGGETQYF
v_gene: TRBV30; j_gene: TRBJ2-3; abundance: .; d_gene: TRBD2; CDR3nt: TGTGCCTGGAGTCAGAGCGGGGGGGCCAAGGATACGCAGTATTTT; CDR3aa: CAWSQSGGAKDTQYF
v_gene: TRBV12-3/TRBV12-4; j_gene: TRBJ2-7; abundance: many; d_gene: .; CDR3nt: TGTGCCAGCAGTCCCGGGGGCTCCTACGAGCAGTACTTC; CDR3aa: CASSPGGSYEQYF
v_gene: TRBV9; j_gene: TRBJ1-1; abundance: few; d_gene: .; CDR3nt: TGTGCCAGCAGCGCGGGTAGTGAGGGAACCACTGAAGCTTTCTTT; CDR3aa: CASSAGSEGTTEAFF
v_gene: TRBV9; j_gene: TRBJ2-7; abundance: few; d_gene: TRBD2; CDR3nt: TGTGCCAGCAGCGTCAGACTAGCGGGAGGCCCCTACGAGCAGTACTTC; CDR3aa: CASSVRLAGGPYEQYF
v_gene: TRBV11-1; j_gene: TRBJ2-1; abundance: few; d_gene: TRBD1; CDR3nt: TGTGCCAGCAGCTCCTCCGGGACAGCCTTTGACGAGCAGTTCTTC; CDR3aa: CASSSSGTAFDEQFF
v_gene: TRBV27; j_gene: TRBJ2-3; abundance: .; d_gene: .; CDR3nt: TGTGCCAGCAGTTTAGGAGGGGCTGGAGATACGCAGTATTTT; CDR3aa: CASSLGGAGDTQYF
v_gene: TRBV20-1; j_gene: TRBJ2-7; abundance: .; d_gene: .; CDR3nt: TGCAGTGCTCCCCTCACAAGATCCTACGAGCAGTACTTC; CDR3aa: CSAPLTRSYEQYF
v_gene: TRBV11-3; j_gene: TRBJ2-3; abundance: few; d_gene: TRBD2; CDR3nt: TGTGCCAGCAGCACCGCTTTGGGAGGGCCCCCAGATACGCAGTATTTT; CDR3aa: CASSTALGGPPDTQYF
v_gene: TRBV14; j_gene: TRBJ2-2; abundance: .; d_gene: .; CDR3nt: TGTGCCAGCAGCCAAGTTTACGGGAGCACCGGGGAGCTGTTTTTT; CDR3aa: CASSQVYGSTGELFF
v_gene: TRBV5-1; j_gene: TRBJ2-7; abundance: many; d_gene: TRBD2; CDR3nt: TGCGCCAGCAGCCTGACTAGCGGGGGGCGCTACGAGCAGTACTTC; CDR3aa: CASSLTSGGRYEQYF
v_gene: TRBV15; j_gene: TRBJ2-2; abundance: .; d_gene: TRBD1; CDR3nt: TGTGCCACCAGCATTGACAGGGTAGCGAACACCGGGGAGCTGTTTTTT; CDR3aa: CATSIDRVANTGELFF
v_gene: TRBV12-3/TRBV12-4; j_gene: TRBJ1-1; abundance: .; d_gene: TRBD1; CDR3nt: TGTGCCAGCAGCTCCCTAAACAGGGGGCGGGAAAACACTGAAGCTTTCTTT; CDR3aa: CASSSLNRGRENTEAFF
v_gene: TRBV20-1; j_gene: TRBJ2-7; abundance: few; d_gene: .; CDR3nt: TGCAGTGCTAGGGGAGCGAGCTACGAGCAGTACTTC; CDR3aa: CSARGASYEQYF
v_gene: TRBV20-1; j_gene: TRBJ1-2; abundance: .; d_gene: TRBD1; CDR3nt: TGCAGTGCTGGGACAGGACCGACTAACTATGGCTACACCTTC; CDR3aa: CSAGTGPTNYGYTF
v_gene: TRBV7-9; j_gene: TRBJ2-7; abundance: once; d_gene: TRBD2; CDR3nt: TGTGCCAGCAGCTCTATAGCTAGCGGGGGCCCCTACGAGCAGTACTTC; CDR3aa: CASSSIASGGPYEQYF
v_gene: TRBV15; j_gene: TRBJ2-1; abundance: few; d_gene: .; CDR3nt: TGTGCCACCAGCAGAGATAGAAACTGGGACAATGAGCAGTTCTTC; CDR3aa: CATSRDRNWDNEQFF
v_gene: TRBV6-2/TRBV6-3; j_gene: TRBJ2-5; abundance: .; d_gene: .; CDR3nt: TGTGCCAGCAGTGACAGCTTCTTGGGGGGGACCCAGTACTTC; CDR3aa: CASSDSFLGGTQYF
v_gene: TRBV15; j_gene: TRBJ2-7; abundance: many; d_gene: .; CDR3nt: TGTGCCACCAGCACCAGGGAAATCCTCGGTGAGCAGTACTTC; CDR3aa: CATSTREILGEQYF
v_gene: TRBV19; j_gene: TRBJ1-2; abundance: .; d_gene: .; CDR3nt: TGTGCCAGTACCCCAGGAATGGGTAACTATGGCTACACCTTC; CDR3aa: CASTPGMGNYGYTF
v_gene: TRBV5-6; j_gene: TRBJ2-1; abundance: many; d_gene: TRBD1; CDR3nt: TGTGCCAGCAGCGTCGGGACAGGGCAGTTCTTC; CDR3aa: CASSVGTGQFF
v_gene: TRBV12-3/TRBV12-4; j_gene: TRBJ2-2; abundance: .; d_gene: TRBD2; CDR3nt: TGTGCCAGCAGTTGGAGCGGGGTGAACACCGGGGAGCTGTTTTTT; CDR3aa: CASSWSGVNTGELFF
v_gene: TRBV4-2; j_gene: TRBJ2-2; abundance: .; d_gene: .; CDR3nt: TGTGCCAGCAGCCAAGTTCTTCGGGAGTTTAACACCGGGGAGCTGTTTTTT; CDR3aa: CASSQVLREFNTGELFF
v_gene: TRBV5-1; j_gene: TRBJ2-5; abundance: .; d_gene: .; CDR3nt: TGCGCCAGCAGCTTGGGGGAGAGTGTCCAAGAGACCCAGTACTTC; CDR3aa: CASSLGESVQETQYF
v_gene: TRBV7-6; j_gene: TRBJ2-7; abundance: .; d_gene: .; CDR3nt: TGTGCCAGCAGCTTAGGATCGACCATATCACACTTC; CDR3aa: CASSLGSTISHF
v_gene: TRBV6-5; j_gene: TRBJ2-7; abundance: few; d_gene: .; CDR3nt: TGTGCCAGCGGGTGGACGGGTAGCGGTTTGAGCTCCTACGAGCAGTACTTC; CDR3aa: CASGWTGSGLSSYEQYF
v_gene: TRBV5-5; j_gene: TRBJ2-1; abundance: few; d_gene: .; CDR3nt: TGTGCCAGCAGGCACAATGAGCAGTTCTTC; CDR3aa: CASRHNEQFF
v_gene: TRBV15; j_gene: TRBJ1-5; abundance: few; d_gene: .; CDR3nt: TGTGCCACCCGGGGGGAGAGCAATCAGCCCCAGCATTTT; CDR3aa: CATRGESNQPQHF
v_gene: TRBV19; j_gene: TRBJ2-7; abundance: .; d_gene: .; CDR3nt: TGTGCCAGTAGTATTCCACCCGCGGCGAGTCTGTACTTC; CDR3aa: CASSIPPAASLYF
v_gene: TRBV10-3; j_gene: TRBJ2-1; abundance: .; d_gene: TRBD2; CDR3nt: TGTGCCATCAGTGACGAGCGGGAGACCTACAATGAGCAGTTCTTC; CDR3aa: CAISDERETYNEQFF
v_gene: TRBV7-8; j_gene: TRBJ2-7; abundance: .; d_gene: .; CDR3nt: TGTGCCAGCAGCTTAGTTGGGGACCATCACTCCTACGAGCAGTACTTC; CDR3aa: CASSLVGDHHSYEQYF
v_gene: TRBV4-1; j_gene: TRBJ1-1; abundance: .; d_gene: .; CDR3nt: TGCGCCAGCAGCCAAGATACCGGGTTTGAAGCTTTCTTT; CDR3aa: CASSQDTGFEAFF
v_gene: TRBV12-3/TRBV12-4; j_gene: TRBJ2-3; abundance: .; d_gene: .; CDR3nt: TGTGCCAGCAGTCCCCGGGACCTCACAGATACGCAGTATTTT; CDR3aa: CASSPRDLTDTQYF